The following is a T cell receptor (beta chain) sequence with its context. The source of the sample is a study of monozygotic twins with cystic fibrosis. Using immunoSEQ multiplex PCR, the repertoire was profiled, and TCRdb retains in-frame clones only, with some absent. Of tens of thousands of clones in the sample, around 96% were seen once. V was clipped by 1 base and J by 8 bases, with 8 bases between them. From germline, CDR1 is MDHEN and CDR2 SYDVKM. CDR3 size: 12 residues. The V gene is TRBV28, the J gene TRBJ1-2; D remains unclear. The TCR was taken from a girl aged 2-10 years with cystic fibrosis. Sequencing was performed on blood. CDR3 nucleotides: TGTGCCAGCAGTTTATACGGGATCGGCTACACCTTC. Its translation: CASSLYGIGYTF.